This T cell receptor (beta chain) was obtained from a study of identical twins. TCRdb independently ran MiXCR on the 5' RACE reads; one entry per CDR3 protein. The sample holds 690,000 or so distinct CDR3 sequences; 8.6% are singletons and the top ten take approximately 0.96%. The CDR3 consists of 16 residues. Trimming cost V 6 bases and J 1 base; bases outside gene matches: 6. Germline V gene lookup returns CDR1 MNHEY and CDR2 SMNVEV (reference sequence). This clonotype was counted a few times. The data were also submitted as part of a second study, on yellow fever vaccine responses in identical twins.

This TCR was sampled from a woman aged 18-29 years in good health. The rearrangement joins TRBV27 to TRBJ2-5; the match to TRBD2 covers 12 bases. The specimen sequenced was PBMCs. CDR3 protein: CASSTGLAGIQETQYF. For the CDR3, the DNA is TGTGCCAGCAGCACCGGACTAGCGGGGATCCAAGAGACCCAGTACTTC.